A selection of T cell receptor beta chains follows, all from one sample in a study of blood T cells in healthy people across ages. TCRdb re-called the 5' RACE reads through MiXCR, storing one row per CDR3 protein. The sample contains 800,000 to 950,000 distinct CDR3 sequences, around 48% of which appear only once. The sample taken for sequencing was blood. The source of these receptors is a young man in good health. Each CDR3 is given with its conserved first and last residue. D genes are given only for firm matches. The size entry is marked missing in some rows and otherwise reads once, few, many or a size class.

>few|TRBD2|TRBJ2-1|TRBV4-3
TGCGCCAGCAGCCAAGTACTAGCGGGGGTTAATGAGCAGTTCTTC
CASSQVLAGVNEQFF
>few|TRBD2|TRBJ2-1|TRBV4-2
TGTGCCAGCAGCCAAGCCAGCGGGGGGGCCTCGTCCTACAATGAGCAGTTCTTC
CASSQASGGASSYNEQFF
>.|.|TRBJ2-7|TRBV20-1
TGCAGTGCTCGGGACCGCTACTCCTACGAGCAGTACTTC
CSARDRYSYEQYF
>few|.|TRBJ2-1|TRBV7-9
TGTGCCAGCAGCCCCCGACAGGAGCCCTCCTACAATGAGCAGTTCTTC
CASSPRQEPSYNEQFF
>once|.|TRBJ2-7|TRBV3-1
TGTGCCAGCAGCCAAATCGTGGCACGCGACCCCTACGAGCAGTACTTC
CASSQIVARDPYEQYF
>.|.|TRBJ2-1|TRBV6-2/TRBV6-3
TGTGCCAGCAGCGAGGGGTGGGGTGAGCAGTTCTTC
CASSEGWGEQFF
>few|TRBD1|TRBJ2-1|TRBV12-3/TRBV12-4
TGTGCCAGCAGCCGGGGACAGGGGGGTATTGAGTTCTTC
CASSRGQGGIEFF
>many|.|TRBJ2-5|TRBV11-3
TGTGCCAGCAGCCTCCCAAAACGGGGCCGAACCTTGGGTGAGACCCAGTACTTC
CASSLPKRGRTLGETQYF
>.|.|TRBJ1-2|TRBV28
TGTGCCAGCAGTTTCTGGGGCAGGAGTAACTATGGCTACACCTTC
CASSFWGRSNYGYTF
>.|.|TRBJ2-5|TRBV3-1
TGTGCCAGCAGCCAAGATACGGTCAAGCAGTACTTC
CASSQDTVKQYF
>.|.|TRBJ2-7|TRBV7-2
TGTGCCAGCAGCTTATCCCGGGGTCACTACGAGCAGTACTTC
CASSLSRGHYEQYF
>.|TRBD2|TRBJ2-4|TRBV5-1
TGCGCCAGCAGCGGGGATAGCGGGGGGAATCTGGATGAGCAGTACTTC
CASSGDSGGNLDEQYF
>few|.|TRBJ1-4|TRBV12-3/TRBV12-4
TGTGCCAGCAGTTCCAGGGTCCTTAATGAAAAACTGTTTTTT
CASSSRVLNEKLFF
>.|.|TRBJ2-2|TRBV20-1
TGCAGTGCTAGGCATCAGGGTGCCGGGGAGCTGTTTTTT
CSARHQGAGELFF
>.|TRBD1|TRBJ2-7|TRBV12-3/TRBV12-4
TGTGCCAGCAGCACGGACAGGCCCCTCGAGCAGTACTTC
CASSTDRPLEQYF
>.|.|TRBJ2-5|TRBV6-1
TGTGCCAGCAGTGAAACCGGGACTTCGGTCCGGGAGACCCAGTACTTC
CASSETGTSVRETQYF
>few|.|TRBJ2-3|TRBV11-1
TGTGCCAGCAGCGCTAATACCAGGGATACGCAGTATTTT
CASSANTRDTQYF
>.|TRBD2|TRBJ2-1|TRBV7-9
TGTGCCAGCAGCTTAAGCCTAGCGGGGGCCAGGGATGAGCAGTTCTTC
CASSLSLAGARDEQFF
>.|.|TRBJ2-3|TRBV24-1
TGTGCCACCAGGAGGACAGCCGAAGATACGCAGTATTTT
CATRRTAEDTQYF
>.|TRBD1|TRBJ1-2|TRBV11-2
TGTGCCAGCAGCGCAGGGGGCGCGTTGATTGGCTACACCTTC
CASSAGGALIGYTF
>.|TRBD2|TRBJ2-3|TRBV20-1
TGCAGTGCTAGAGATCCAGGTAGCGGGGGCACAGATACGCAGTATTTT
CSARDPGSGGTDTQYF
>few|TRBD1|TRBJ2-7|TRBV20-1
TGCAGTGCCAGAAAGGTGGGACAGGGGTCCGACGAGCAGTACTTC
CSARKVGQGSDEQYF
>.|.|TRBJ1-2|TRBV4-1
TGCGCCAGCAGCCCAGGAATGGGGAGCTATGGCTACACCTTC
CASSPGMGSYGYTF
>many|.|TRBJ2-7|TRBV30
TGTGCCTGGAGTGTGGGGACGGTCGCCTACGAGCAGTACTTC
CAWSVGTVAYEQYF
>.|TRBD1|TRBJ1-6|TRBV9
TGTGCCAGCAGCGTAGGGGACAGGGGAACACCCCTCCACTTT
CASSVGDRGTPLHF
>.|.|TRBJ1-3|TRBV7-2
TGTGCCAGCAGCTTACCTAAAAGGGGTTACTCTGGAAACACCATATATTTT
CASSLPKRGYSGNTIYF
>few|.|TRBJ2-5|TRBV4-2
TGTGCCAGCAGCCCCCGGAGTGAGGCTAGCGAGGCCCAGTACTTC
CASSPRSEASEAQYF
>once|.|TRBJ2-7|TRBV5-6
TGTGCCAGCGGCACCGCCGGGACACCGATATCCTACGAGCAGTACTTC
CASGTAGTPISYEQYF
>.|TRBD2|TRBJ2-1|TRBV7-8
TGTGCCAGCAGCGTTAGCGGGGGGGACTACAATGAGCAGTTCTTC
CASSVSGGDYNEQFF
>few|.|TRBJ2-7|TRBV6-2/TRBV6-3
TGTGCCAGCAGTGAGGACATTTCCTACGAGCAGTACTTC
CASSEDISYEQYF
>.|.|TRBJ2-2|TRBV29-1
TGCAGCGCCAAACAAGACCTTGTCACCGGGGAGCTGTTTTTT
CSAKQDLVTGELFF
>.|.|TRBJ2-4|TRBV20-1
TGCAGTGCTAGAGATTCACAGGGAACCAAAAACATTCAGTACTTC
CSARDSQGTKNIQYF
>.|TRBD1|TRBJ2-7|TRBV5-5
TGTGCCAGCAGCCCCGGAGAGGGGGCAGAAGAGCAGTACTTC
CASSPGEGAEEQYF
>few|TRBD2|TRBJ2-1|TRBV6-5
TGTGCCAGCAGAACTAGCGGGGGATCCTACAATGAGCAGTTCTTC
CASRTSGGSYNEQFF
>.|.|TRBJ1-4|TRBV12-3/TRBV12-4
TGTGCCAGCAGTTTGCCCGGCAGTAATGAAAAACTGTTTTTT
CASSLPGSNEKLFF
>.|.|TRBJ2-3|TRBV7-8
TGTGCCAGCAGCTTAGCTGCAGGGTCGAGCACAGGTACGCAGTATTTT
CASSLAAGSSTGTQYF
>.|.|TRBJ2-3|TRBV20-1
TGCAGTGCTATACTAAAGTCAGATACGCAGTATTTT
CSAILKSDTQYF
>.|TRBD1|TRBJ1-2|TRBV29-1
TGCAGCGTTGGGCGACAGGGCTATTCGGGCTATGGCTACACCTTC
CSVGRQGYSGYGYTF
>.|.|TRBJ1-1|TRBV5-1
TGCGCCAGCAGCTTGGAATCCGGGGGCGGCACTGAAGCTTTCTTT
CASSLESGGGTEAFF
>.|TRBD1|TRBJ1-2|TRBV18
TGTGCCAGCTCACCACCCGGCAGGGGGTATGGCTACACCTTC
CASSPPGRGYGYTF
>.|TRBD1|TRBJ2-7|TRBV9
TGTGCCAGCAGCCTTACAGGGGTCAGCTCCTACGAGCAGTACTTC
CASSLTGVSSYEQYF
>.|.|TRBJ1-5|TRBV6-1
TGTGCCAGCATGGAAGGGACGGGCAATCAGCCCCAGCATTTT
CASMEGTGNQPQHF
>.|.|TRBJ2-6|TRBV15
TGTGCCACCAGCAGAGCCTCCGGGACGAGGACTTATTCTGGGGCCAACGTCCTGACTTTC
CATSRASGTRTYSGANVLTF
>.|.|TRBJ2-5|TRBV11-3
TGTGCCAGCAGCCTTGGGGGGTACCCTAAGGGGCAGTACTTC
CASSLGGYPKGQYF
>.|.|TRBJ1-1|TRBV20-1
TGCAGTGCCCAAAAGGGGGGCGGGGACACTGAAGCTTTCTTT
CSAQKGGGDTEAFF
>few|.|TRBJ2-4|TRBV14
TGTGCCAGCAGCCAAGAACCGCGGACAGCTAATAGGGAAGTGCAGTACTTC
CASSQEPRTANREVQYF
>.|.|TRBJ2-5|TRBV20-1
TGCAGTGCACCCAGGGAGACCTACAATGAGCAGTACTTC
CSAPRETYNEQYF
>.|TRBD1|TRBJ2-7|TRBV4-2
TGTGCCAGCAGCCTGAAATTAACCGGGACAGGGGGCGAGTACGAGCAGTACTTC
CASSLKLTGTGGEYEQYF
>.|TRBD1|TRBJ1-2|TRBV11-3
TGTGCCAGCAGCTCGTTCGACAGGGAGCGCTGTGGCTACACCTTC
CASSSFDRERCGYTF
>many|TRBD1|TRBJ1-2|TRBV4-3
TGCGCCAGCAGCCAAGATACAGGGGGTATTGGCTACACCTTC
CASSQDTGGIGYTF
>.|TRBD1|TRBJ2-7|TRBV28
TGTGCCAGCTATGGGACAGCCAACTCCTACGAGCAGTACTTC
CASYGTANSYEQYF
>.|TRBD1|TRBJ1-6|TRBV7-9
TGTGCCAGCAGACGGGACAGGGGAAACTCACCCCTCCACTTT
CASRRDRGNSPLHF
>.|.|TRBJ2-7|TRBV29-1
TGCAGCGTTCAGGACAGTTCGTACGAGCAGTACTTC
CSVQDSSYEQYF
>.|.|TRBJ1-5|TRBV15
TGTGCCACCAGCAGAGCGGGGGACAATCAGCCCCAGCATTTT
CATSRAGDNQPQHF
>.|.|TRBJ2-1|TRBV7-8
TGTGCCAGCAGCTTAAGCACGGGAAGCTCCTACAATGAGCAGTTCTTC
CASSLSTGSSYNEQFF
>.|.|TRBJ2-3|TRBV7-8
TGTGCCACCAGCTTATTTCCGGAACAGGCCAGCACAGATACGCAGTATTTT
CATSLFPEQASTDTQYF
>many|.|TRBJ2-1|TRBV20-1
TGCAGTGCTAGAGGTATACAAGATTACAATGAGCAGTTCTTC
CSARGIQDYNEQFF
>few|.|TRBJ2-5|TRBV4-3
TGCGCCAGCAGCCAAGAGGACGGCAGGCAAGAGCAGTACTTC
CASSQEDGRQEQYF
>many|.|TRBJ2-5|TRBV7-2
TGTGCCAGCAGTTTATCGCGGACCCAGTACTTC
CASSLSRTQYF